This T cell receptor beta chain was profiled in a study of blood T cell repertoires in COVID-19. Across the whole study: Samples of COVID-19 (acute and convalescent) were obtained from the United States, Italy and Spain. Sample material is recorded as cDNA or gDNA derived from T cells, B-cell-depleted T cells, or PBMCs.

The junction had 6 bases not matched to a gene; V was cut back by 6 bases and J by 6 bases. Germline V gene sequence: CDR1 MDHEN, CDR2 SYDVKM. The CDR3 totals 13 residues. The authors' processing: Amplification with reference gene primers provided the estimates of nucleated cell counts. Method: immunoSEQ multiplex PCR; TCRdb's copy keeps in-frame clones and lacks some. Clone size and V and J calls were adopted from that table, with D and trimming inferred from the DNA. In the table there are about 170,000 clones, 86% of which are singletons. Sequencing was done on a sample of peripheral blood. The sequence came from a man between 65 and 80 years old with acute or convalescent COVID-19. The J gene is TRBJ1-2, the V gene TRBV28, with TRBD1 matching over 8 bases. The CDR3 region has the DNA TGTGCCAGCAGGCCCACAGGGGGAGATGGCTACACCTTC. Amino acids: CASRPTGGDGYTF.